This T cell receptor beta chain was recorded in a study of cytomegalovirus exposure and HLA in healthy donors. The primer mix had 60 Vbeta and 13 Jbeta primers. The data were produced by immunoSEQ multiplex PCR, yet TCRdb's version contains in-frame clones alone and is incomplete. The sample includes 50,000 to 65,000 clones, approximately 72% seen only once; the top ten take about 51%. V gave up 5 bases and J gave up 8 bases; unmatched junction bases: 13. Germline V CDR1 and CDR2: MGHRA, YSYEKL. CDR3 size: 16 residues. This clone was seen a few times. The material sequenced was PBMCs. The sequence derives from a man over 45 in good health and CMV-seropositive. The chain carries TRBV4-1 and TRBJ2-4, with 9 bases matching TRBD1. The CDR3 nucleotides are TGCGCCAGCAGCACAGAAACCGGGACAGGGTTGTACATTCAGTACTTC. It translates to CASSTETGTGLYIQYF.